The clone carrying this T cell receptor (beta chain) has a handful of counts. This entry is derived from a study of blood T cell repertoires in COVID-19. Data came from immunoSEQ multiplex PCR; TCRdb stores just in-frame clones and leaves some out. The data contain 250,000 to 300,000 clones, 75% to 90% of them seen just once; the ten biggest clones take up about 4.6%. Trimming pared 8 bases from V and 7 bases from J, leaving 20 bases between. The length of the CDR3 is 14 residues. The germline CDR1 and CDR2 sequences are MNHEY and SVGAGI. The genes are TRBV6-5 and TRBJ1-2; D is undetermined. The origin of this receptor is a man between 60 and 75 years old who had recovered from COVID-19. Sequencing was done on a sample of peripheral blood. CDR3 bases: TGTGCCAGCGCCTCTTCCAGCAGGCATGGTGGCTACACCTTC. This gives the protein CASASSSRHGGYTF.